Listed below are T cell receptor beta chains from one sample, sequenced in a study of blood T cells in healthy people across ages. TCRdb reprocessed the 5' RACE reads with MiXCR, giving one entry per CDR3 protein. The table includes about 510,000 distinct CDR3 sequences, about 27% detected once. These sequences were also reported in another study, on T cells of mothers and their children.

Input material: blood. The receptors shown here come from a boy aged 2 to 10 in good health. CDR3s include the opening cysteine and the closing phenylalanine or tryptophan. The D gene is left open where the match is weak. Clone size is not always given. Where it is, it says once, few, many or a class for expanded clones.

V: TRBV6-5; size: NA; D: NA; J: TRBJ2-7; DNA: TGTGCCAGCAGTTACTTTTCCTTCTACGAGCAGTACTTC; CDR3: CASSYFSFYEQYF
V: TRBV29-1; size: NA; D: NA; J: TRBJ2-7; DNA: TGCAGTGTGGGGATCTCCTCCTACGAGCAGTACTTC; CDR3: CSVGISSYEQYF
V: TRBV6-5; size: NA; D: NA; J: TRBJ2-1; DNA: TGTGCCAGCAGACGGGCCGAAGGGAATGAGCAGTTCTTC; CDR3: CASRRAEGNEQFF
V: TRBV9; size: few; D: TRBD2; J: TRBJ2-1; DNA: TGTGTCAGCAGCGTCGGACTAGCGGGAAAACTTGAGCAGTTCTTC; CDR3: CVSSVGLAGKLEQFF
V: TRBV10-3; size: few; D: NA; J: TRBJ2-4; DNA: TGTGCCATCAGTGAGTCGGTAGCTAGGGACATTCAGTACTTC; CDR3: CAISESVARDIQYF
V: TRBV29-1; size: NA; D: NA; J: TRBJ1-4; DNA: TGCAGCGCTGGGGGGAATGAAAAACTGTTTTTT; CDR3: CSAGGNEKLFF
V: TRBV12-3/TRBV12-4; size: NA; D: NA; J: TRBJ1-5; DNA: TGTGCCAGCCGGGTAAGGGGGGCAGATCAGCCCCAGCATTTT; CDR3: CASRVRGADQPQHF
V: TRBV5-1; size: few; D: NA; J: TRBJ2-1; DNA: TGCGCCAGCAGCTTGGAGGACCCACGGCCCTACAATGAGCAGTTCTTC; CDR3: CASSLEDPRPYNEQFF
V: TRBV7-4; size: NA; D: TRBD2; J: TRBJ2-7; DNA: TGTGCCAGCAGCTTAACGGCTAGCGGGAGTGTTTACGAGCAGTACTTC; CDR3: CASSLTASGSVYEQYF
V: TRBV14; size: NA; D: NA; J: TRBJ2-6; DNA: TGTGCCAGCAGCCAAGACATGAGCCGCTCTGGGGCCAACGTCCTGACTTTC; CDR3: CASSQDMSRSGANVLTF
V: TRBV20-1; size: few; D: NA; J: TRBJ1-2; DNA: TGCAGTGCTCAGGGAACTGGCTATGGCTACACCTTC; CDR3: CSAQGTGYGYTF
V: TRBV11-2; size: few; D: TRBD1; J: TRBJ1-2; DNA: TGTGCCAGCAGCGCACAGGGGATGGTGGATGGCTACACCTTC; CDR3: CASSAQGMVDGYTF
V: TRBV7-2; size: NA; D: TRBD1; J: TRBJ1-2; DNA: TGTGCCAGCAGCTCAGGACAGGGGGCCTACTATGGCTACACCTTC; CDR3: CASSSGQGAYYGYTF
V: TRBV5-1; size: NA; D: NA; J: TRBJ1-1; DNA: TGCGCCAGCAGTTTGGAACCGGGACACCTGAACACTGAAGCTTTCTTT; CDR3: CASSLEPGHLNTEAFF
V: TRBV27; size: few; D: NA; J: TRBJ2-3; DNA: TGTGCCAGCAGATCAGGGGCGGGGGTTGACGCAGATACGCAGTATTTT; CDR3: CASRSGAGVDADTQYF
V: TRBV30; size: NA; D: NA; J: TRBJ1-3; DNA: TGTGCCTGGGGGAGAGGGGGGCTCGGAAACACCATATATTTT; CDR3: CAWGRGGLGNTIYF
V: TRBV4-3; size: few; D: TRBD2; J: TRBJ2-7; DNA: TGCGCCAGCAGCCGAGCGACCGGGACTAGCGGGAGCGAGCAGTACTTC; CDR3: CASSRATGTSGSEQYF
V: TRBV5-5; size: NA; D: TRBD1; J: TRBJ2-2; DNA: TGTGCCAGCAGCGGGACAGGGGCCACGAACACCGGGGAGCTGTTTTTT; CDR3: CASSGTGATNTGELFF
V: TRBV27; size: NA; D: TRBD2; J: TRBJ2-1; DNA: TGTGCCAGCACCAAAACTAGCGGGTTTTACAATGAGCAGTTCTTC; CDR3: CASTKTSGFYNEQFF
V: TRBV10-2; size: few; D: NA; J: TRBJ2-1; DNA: TGCGCCAGCAGTGACCTGGGGGGCGGGAGAGACAATGAGCAGTTCTTC; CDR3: CASSDLGGGRDNEQFF
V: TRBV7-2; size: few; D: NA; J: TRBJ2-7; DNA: TGTGCCAGCAGCTTGGTTTGGGTGGGTTACGAGCAGTACTTC; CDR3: CASSLVWVGYEQYF
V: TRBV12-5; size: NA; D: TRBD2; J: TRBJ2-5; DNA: TGTGCTAGTGGAAGTAGCGGGAAAGAGACCCAGTACTTC; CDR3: CASGSSGKETQYF
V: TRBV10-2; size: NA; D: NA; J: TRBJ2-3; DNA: TGCGTCAGCAGGGTCGGCACAGATACGCAGTATTTT; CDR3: CVSRVGTDTQYF
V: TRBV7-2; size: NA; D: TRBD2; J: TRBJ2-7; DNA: TGTGCCAGCAGCAGGACTAGAGGAATCGACGAGCAGTACTTC; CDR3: CASSRTRGIDEQYF
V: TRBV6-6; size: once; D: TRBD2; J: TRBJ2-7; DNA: TGTGCCAGCAGTTACGTAGCGGGAGGGGCTTACGAGCAGTACTTC; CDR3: CASSYVAGGAYEQYF
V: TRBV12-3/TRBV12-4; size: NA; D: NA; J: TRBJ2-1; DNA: TGTGCCAGCAGTTCTACTATGGGGTCAGATGAGCAGTTCTTC; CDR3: CASSSTMGSDEQFF
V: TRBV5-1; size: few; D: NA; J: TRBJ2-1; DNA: TGCGCCAGCAGCCGGGCCAGCGACAATGAGCAGTTCTTC; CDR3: CASSRASDNEQFF
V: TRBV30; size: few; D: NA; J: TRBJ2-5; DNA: TGTGCCTGGAGTGTTGGTAGCCTGGAGCAAGAGACCCAGTACTTC; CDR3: CAWSVGSLEQETQYF
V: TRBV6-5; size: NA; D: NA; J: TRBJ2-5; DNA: TGTGCCAGCAGTTACACGGGGACCCAGTACTTC; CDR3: CASSYTGTQYF
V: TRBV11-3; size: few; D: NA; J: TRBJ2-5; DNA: TGTGCCAGCAGCTCGGACCCTGCGGAGACCCAGTACTTC; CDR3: CASSSDPAETQYF
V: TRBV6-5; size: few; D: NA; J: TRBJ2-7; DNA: TGTGCCAGCAGTTTGGTGGGTCAGGAGCAGTACTTC; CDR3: CASSLVGQEQYF
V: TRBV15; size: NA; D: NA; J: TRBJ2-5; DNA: TGTGCCACCAGAAGCAGCAGCCAAGAGACCCAGTACTTC; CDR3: CATRSSSQETQYF
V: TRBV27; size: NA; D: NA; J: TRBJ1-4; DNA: TGTGCCAGCAGTCGCGGGACTGCCTTCGGGACTAATGAAAAACTGTTTTTT; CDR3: CASSRGTAFGTNEKLFF
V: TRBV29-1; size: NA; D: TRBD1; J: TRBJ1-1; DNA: TGCTGCGTTGAAGATGGGGCAGGGGGGATGAACACTGAAGCTTTCTTT; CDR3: CCVEDGAGGMNTEAFF
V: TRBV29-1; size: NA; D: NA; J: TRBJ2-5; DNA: TGCAGCGTTGAAGGGGGGATCCAAGAGACCCAGTACTTC; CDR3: CSVEGGIQETQYF
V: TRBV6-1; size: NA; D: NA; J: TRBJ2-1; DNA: TGTGCCAGCAGACCAGGGTTCCTACGGGAGCGCAATGAGCAGTTCTTC; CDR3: CASRPGFLRERNEQFF
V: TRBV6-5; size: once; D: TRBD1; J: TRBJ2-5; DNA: TGTGCCAGCAGTCGACAGGGCCTTGACCAAGAGACCCAGTACTTC; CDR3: CASSRQGLDQETQYF
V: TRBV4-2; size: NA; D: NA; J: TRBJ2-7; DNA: TGTGCCAGCAGCCGGGGGGGAACAGGGACCCACGAGCAGTACTTC; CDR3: CASSRGGTGTHEQYF
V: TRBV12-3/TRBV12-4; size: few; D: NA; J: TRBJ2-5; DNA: TGTGCCAGCAGTGCAGGGTACCAAGAGACCCAGTACTTC; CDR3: CASSAGYQETQYF
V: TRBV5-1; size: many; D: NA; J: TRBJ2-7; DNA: TGCGCCAGCAGCTTGGCAGGGTTTTACGAGCAGTACTTC; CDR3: CASSLAGFYEQYF
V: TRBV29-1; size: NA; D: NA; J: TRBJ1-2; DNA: TGCAGCGTAGAGGGGACCAACTATGGCTACACCTTC; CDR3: CSVEGTNYGYTF
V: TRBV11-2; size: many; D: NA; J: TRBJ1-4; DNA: TGTGCCAGCAGCTTAGGCCTGTCTAGGGACAAGCCCGGAAAACTGTTTTTT; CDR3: CASSLGLSRDKPGKLFF
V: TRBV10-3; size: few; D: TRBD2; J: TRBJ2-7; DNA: TGTGCCATCAACTTCAGCGGGAGGGGGGGGCTCGAGCAGTACTTC; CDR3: CAINFSGRGGLEQYF
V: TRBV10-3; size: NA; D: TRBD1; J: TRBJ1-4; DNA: TGTGCCATCAGCAGGGACAGGGTTGAAAAACTGTTTTTT; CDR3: CAISRDRVEKLFF
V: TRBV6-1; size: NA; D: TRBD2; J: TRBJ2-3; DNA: TGTGCCAGCAGTGAGCCTTTAGTAGCGGGGCCATCAGATACGCAGTATTTT; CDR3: CASSEPLVAGPSDTQYF